This TCR beta chain was recorded in a study of cytomegalovirus exposure and HLA in healthy donors. With respect to this clone: No antigen is known for it.

Notes on the study in general: Cytomegalovirus status was reportedly diagnosed by the classifier with high specificity and sensitivity. What was likely a sequencing artifact was a cluster of highly shared sequence variants.

A multiplex PCR was run with 60 Vbeta primers and 13 Jbeta primers. The method was immunoSEQ multiplex PCR; TCRdb's version includes in-frame clones alone and lacks a portion of them. The sample consists of around 150,000 clones, roughly 75% of them appearing once. The source is a man younger than 45 in good health. Source material: PBMCs.

CDR3 sequence reads: CASSVDGTANYGYTF. As DNA, the CDR3 is TGTGCCAGCAGCGTAGATGGCACAGCTAACTATGGCTACACCTTC. This rearrangement joins TRBV9 to TRBJ1-2; D remains unclear. The CDR3 is 15 residues long. V gave up 0 bases and J gave up 0 bases, with 9 bases separating them. Germline V gene sequence: CDR1 SGDLS, CDR2 YYNGEE.